This T cell receptor (beta chain) derives from a study of shared clonotypes between healthy human individuals. Study-level results: Naive subsets generally had larger estimated richness than memory subsets.

This table comes from immunoSEQ multiplex PCR, and its TCRdb copy is limited to in-frame clones, with some not included. The data contain some 2.4 million clones, 80% to 95% of them seen just once; the ten biggest clones take up approximately 0.37%. V gave up 2 bases and J gave up 7 bases, with 8 bases separating them. CDR1 and CDR2 from the germline V gene are MDHEN and SYDVKM. The CDR3 length is 12 residues. Concerning this clone: The antigen is undetermined.

Source material: naive CD4+ T cells from PBMCs. Subset described: CD45RA+ positively selected. The sequence derives from a man between 18 and 29 years old in good health. Some clones in this sample may be carry-over from other donors' samples. The chain has TRBV28 and TRBJ1-1, with a weak D call TRBD1 (5 bases). The CDR3 loop is CASSLGQGEAFF. The CDR3 bases are TGTGCCAGCAGTTTAGGGCAGGGTGAAGCTTTCTTT.